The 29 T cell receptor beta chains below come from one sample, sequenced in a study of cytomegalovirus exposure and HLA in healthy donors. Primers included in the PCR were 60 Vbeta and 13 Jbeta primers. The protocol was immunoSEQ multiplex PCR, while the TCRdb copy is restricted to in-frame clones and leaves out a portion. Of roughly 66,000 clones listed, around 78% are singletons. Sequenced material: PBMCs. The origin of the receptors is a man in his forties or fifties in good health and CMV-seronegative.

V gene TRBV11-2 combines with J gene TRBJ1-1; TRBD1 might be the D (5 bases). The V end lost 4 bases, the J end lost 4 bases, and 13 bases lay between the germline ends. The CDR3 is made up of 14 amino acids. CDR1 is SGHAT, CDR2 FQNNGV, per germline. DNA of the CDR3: TGTGCCAGCAGCTCATATAGGGGCGGCACTGAAGCTTTCTTT. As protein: CASSSYRGGTEAFF.

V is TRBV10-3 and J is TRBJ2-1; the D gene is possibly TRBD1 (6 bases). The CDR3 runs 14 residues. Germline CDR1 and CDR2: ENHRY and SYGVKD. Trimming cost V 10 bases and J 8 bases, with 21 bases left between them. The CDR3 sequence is CATRVGAIKDEQFF. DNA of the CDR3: TGTGCCACCCGGGTGGGGGCTATTAAGGATGAGCAGTTCTTC.

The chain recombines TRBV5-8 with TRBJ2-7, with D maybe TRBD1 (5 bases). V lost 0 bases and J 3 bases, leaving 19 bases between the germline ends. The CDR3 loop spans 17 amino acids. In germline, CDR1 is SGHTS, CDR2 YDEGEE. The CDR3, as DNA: TGTGCCAGCAGCTTGGCAGGGTCATCAGGTTTGAGCTACGAGCAGTACTTC. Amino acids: CASSLAGSSGLSYEQYF.

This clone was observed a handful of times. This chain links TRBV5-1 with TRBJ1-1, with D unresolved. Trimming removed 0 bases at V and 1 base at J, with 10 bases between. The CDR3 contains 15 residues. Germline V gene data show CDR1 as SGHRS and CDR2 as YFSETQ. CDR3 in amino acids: CASSLAAISNTEAFF. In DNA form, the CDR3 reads TGCGCCAGCAGCTTGGCCGCTATCTCGAACACTGAAGCTTTCTTT.

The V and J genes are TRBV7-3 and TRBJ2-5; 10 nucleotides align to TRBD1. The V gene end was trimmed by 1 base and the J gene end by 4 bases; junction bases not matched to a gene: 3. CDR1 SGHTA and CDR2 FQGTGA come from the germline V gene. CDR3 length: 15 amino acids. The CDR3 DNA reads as TGTGCCAGCAGCTTAAGTGGGGACAGGGGAGAGACCCAGTACTTC. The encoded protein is CASSLSGDRGETQYF.

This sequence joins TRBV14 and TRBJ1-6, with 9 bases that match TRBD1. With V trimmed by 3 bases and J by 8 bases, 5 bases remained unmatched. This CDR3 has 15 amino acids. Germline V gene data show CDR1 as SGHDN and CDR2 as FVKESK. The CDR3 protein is CASSHTGTGYSPLHF. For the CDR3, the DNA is TGTGCCAGCAGCCATACCGGGACAGGGTATTCACCCCTCCACTTT.

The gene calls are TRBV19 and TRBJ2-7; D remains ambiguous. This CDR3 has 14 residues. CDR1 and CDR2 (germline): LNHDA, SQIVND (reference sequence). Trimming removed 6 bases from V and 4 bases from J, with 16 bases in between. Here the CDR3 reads CASSLARYGYEQYF. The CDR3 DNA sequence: TGTGCCAGTAGCCTCGCACGGTATGGTTACGAGCAGTACTTC.

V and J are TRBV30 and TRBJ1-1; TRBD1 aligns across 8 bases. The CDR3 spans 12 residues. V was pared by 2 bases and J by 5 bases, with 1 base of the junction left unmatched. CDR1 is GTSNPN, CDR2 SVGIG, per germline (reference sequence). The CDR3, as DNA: TGTGCCTGGAGTACAGGGGGAACTGAAGCTTTCTTT. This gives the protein CAWSTGGTEAFF.

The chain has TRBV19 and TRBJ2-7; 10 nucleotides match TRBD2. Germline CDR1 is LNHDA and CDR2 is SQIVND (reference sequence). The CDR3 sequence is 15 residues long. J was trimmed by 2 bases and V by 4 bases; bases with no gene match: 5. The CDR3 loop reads CASSTGLAVTYEQYF. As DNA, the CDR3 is TGTGCCAGTAGTACCGGACTAGCGGTTACCTACGAGCAGTACTTC.

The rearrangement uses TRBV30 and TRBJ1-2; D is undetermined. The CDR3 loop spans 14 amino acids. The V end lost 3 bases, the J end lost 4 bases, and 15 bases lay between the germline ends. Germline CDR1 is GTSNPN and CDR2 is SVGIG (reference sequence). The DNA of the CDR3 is TGTGCCTGGAGACCCTCACTTTACGGCTATGGCTACACCTTC. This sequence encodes CAWRPSLYGYGYTF. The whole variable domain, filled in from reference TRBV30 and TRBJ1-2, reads SQTIHQWPATLVQPVGSPLSLECTVEGTSNPNLYWYRQAAGRGLQLLFYSVGIGQISSEVPQNLSASRPQDRQFILSSKKLLLSDSGFYLCAWRPSLYGYGYTFGSGTRLTVV.

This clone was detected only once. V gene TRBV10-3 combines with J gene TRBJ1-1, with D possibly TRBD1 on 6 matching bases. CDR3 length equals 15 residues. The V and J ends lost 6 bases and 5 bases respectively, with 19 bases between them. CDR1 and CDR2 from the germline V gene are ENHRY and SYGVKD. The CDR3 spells CAISPNIGGATEAFF. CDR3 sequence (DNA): TGTGCCATCAGCCCTAATATTGGGGGGGCAACTGAAGCTTTCTTT.

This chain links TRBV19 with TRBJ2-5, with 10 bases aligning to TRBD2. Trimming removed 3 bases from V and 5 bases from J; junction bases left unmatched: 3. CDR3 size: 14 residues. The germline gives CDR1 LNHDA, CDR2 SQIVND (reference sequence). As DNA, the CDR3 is TGTGCCAGTAGTATTGCACTAGCGGGGGAGACCCAGTACTTC. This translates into CASSIALAGETQYF.

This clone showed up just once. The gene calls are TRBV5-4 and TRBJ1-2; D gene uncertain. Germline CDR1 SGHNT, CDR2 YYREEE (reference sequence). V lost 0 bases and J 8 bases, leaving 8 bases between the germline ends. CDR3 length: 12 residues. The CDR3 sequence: CASSLVTTGYTF. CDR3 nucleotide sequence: TGTGCCAGCAGCTTGGTGACAACCGGCTACACCTTC.

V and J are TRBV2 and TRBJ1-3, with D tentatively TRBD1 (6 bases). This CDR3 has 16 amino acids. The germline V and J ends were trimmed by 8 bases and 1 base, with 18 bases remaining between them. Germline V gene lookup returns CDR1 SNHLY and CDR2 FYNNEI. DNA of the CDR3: TGTGCCAGCCGACGGGAGGGGGGCCTATCTGGAAACACCATATATTTT. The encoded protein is CASRREGGLSGNTIYF.

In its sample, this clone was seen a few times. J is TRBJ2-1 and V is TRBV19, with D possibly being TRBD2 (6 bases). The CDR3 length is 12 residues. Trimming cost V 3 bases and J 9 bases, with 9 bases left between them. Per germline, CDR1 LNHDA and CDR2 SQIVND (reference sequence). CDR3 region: CASSIGGSEQFF. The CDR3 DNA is TGTGCCAGTAGTATCGGGGGTAGTGAGCAGTTCTTC.

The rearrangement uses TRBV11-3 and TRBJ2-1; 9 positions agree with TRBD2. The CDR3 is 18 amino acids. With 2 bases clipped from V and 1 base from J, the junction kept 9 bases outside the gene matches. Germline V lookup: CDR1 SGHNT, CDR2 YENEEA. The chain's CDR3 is CASSLRSGGGVSYNEQFF. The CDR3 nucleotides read TGTGCCAGCAGCTTACGTAGCGGGGGCGGTGTATCCTACAATGAGCAGTTCTTC.

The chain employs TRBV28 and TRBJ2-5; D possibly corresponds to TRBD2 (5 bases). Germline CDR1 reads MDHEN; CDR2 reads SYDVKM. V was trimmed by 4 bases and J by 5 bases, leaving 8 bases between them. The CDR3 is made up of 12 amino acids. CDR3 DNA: TGTGCCAGCAGTTCGGGAATCGAGACCCAGTACTTC. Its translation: CASSSGIETQYF.

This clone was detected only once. The DNA for the CDR3 is TGTGCCAGCAGTTCCCTTAGCGGGAAAACGGGAAATGAGCAGTTCTTC. Its protein is CASSSLSGKTGNEQFF. The chain recombines TRBV6-5 with TRBJ2-1, with 8 bases matching TRBD2. Germline trimming cut 4 bases from V and 7 bases from J; bases unmatched to any gene: 12. The CDR3 consists of 16 residues. Germline lookup yields CDR1 MNHEY and CDR2 SVGAGI.

CDR3 amino acids: CASSLLTEAATEAFF. The CDR3 region has the DNA TGCGCCAGCAGCTTATTGACGGAGGCGGCCACTGAAGCTTTCTTT. The chain has TRBV5-1 and TRBJ1-1; D not certain. V was trimmed by 2 bases and J by 4 bases, leaving 15 bases between them. In germline, CDR1 is SGHRS, CDR2 YFSETQ. This CDR3 is 15 amino acids long.

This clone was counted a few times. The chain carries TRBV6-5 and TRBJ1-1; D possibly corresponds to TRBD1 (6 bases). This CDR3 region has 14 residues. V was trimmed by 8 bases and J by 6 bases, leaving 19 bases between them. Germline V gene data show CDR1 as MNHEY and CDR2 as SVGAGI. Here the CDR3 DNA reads TGTGCCAGCGCCACAGGGTATGGTTACTCTGAAGCTTTCTTT. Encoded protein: CASATGYGYSEAFF.

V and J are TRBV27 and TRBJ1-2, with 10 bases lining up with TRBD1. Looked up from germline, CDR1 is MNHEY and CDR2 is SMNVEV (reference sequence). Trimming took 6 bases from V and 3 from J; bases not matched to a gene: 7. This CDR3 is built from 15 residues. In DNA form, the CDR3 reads TGTGCCAGCAGGACCGGGACAGGGGTTTACTATGGCTACACCTTC. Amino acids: CASRTGTGVYYGYTF.

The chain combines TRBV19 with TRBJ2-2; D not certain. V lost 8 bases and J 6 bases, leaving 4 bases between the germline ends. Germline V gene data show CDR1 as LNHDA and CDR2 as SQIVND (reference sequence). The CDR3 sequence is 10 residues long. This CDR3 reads CASFAGELFF. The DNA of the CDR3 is TGTGCCAGTTTCGCCGGGGAGCTGTTTTTT.

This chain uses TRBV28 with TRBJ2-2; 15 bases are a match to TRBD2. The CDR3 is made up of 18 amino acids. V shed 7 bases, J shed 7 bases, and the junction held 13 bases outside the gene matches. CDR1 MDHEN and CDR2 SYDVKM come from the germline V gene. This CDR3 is CASNLRTSGRALDGELFF. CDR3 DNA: TGTGCCAGCAATTTGAGGACTAGCGGGAGGGCCTTGGACGGGGAGCTGTTTTTT.

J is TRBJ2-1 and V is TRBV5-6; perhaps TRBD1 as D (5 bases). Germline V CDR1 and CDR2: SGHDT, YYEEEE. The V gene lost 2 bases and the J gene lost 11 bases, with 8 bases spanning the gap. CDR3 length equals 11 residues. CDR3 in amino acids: CASSFLGQQFF. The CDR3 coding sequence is TGTGCCAGCAGCTTTTTGGGGCAGCAGTTCTTC.

CDR3 in amino acids: CASSLGRQDEKLFF. The CDR3, as DNA: TGTGCCAGCAGTTTGGGCAGGCAGGATGAAAAACTGTTTTTT. The rearrangement links TRBV6-5 to TRBJ1-4; D unclear. V was clipped by 4 bases and J by 6 bases, with 12 bases between them. The germline CDR1 and CDR2 sequences are MNHEY and SVGAGI. The CDR3 contains 14 residues.

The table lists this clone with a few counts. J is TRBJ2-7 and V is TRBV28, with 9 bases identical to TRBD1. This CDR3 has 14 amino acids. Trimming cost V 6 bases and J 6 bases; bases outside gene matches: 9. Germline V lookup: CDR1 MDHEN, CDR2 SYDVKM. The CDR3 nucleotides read TGTGCCAGCAGCGAACCGGGACAGGGTCGCGAGCAGTACTTC. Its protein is CASSEPGQGREQYF.

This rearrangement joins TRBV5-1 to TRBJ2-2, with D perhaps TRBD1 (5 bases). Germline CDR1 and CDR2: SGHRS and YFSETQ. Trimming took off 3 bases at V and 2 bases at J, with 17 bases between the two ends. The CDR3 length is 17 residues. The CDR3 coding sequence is TGCGCCAGCAGCTCGAAGGTTAGGACACTCAACACCGGGGAGCTGTTTTTT. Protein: CASSSKVRTLNTGELFF.

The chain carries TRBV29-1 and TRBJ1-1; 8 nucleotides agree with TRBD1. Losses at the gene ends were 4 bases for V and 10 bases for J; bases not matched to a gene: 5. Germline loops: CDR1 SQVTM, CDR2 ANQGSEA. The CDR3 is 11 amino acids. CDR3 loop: CSVAGGGGAFF. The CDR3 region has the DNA TGCAGCGTTGCAGGGGGCGGTGGAGCTTTCTTT.

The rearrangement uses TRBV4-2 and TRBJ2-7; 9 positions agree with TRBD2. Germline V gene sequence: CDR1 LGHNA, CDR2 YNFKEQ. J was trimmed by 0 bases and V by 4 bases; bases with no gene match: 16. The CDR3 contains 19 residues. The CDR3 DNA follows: TGTGCCAGCAGCCCCCTTGTGGTAGCGGGAGCCCCCCCCTCCTACGAGCAGTACTTC. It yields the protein CASSPLVVAGAPPSYEQYF.